This TCR beta chain was recorded in a study of shared clonotypes between healthy human individuals. General observations from the study: Generation probabilities of non-shared clonotypes were lower (relative to those shared by all four donors).

Cells designated naive CD8 were CD45RO-negative and were positively selected for CCR7, with terminally differentiated effector memory CD45RA+ cells excluded. Of note for this clone: Its antigen is not identified.

The assay used deep level. Using 200 ng DNA, 25,000 to 35,000 T cell genomes, the sorted-subset replicate PCRs were run. Original data processing: ImmunoSEQ gave junction-only sequences without quality scores, so filtering differed. The repertoire was sequenced with immunoSEQ multiplex PCR; TCRdb's copy has only in-frame clones and lacks some. V, J and clone size reflect that table, while D and trimming were determined from the DNA. In the table there are about 2.1 million clones, 93% of which are singletons. The clonotype comes from a man between 18 and 29 years old in good health. Some clones in this sample may be carry-over from other donors' samples. The sequencing input was naive CD8+ T cells from PBMCs.

CDR3 amino acids: CASMGDRGLGYTF. As DNA, the CDR3 is TGTGCCTCGATGGGGGACAGGGGGCTTGGCTACACCTTC. The chain employs TRBV30 and TRBJ1-2, with TRBD1 matching 12 bases. The V and J ends lost 7 bases and 7 bases, in that order; junction bases with no gene match: 7. The germline V gene encodes CDR1 GTSNPN and CDR2 SVGIG (reference sequence). This CDR3 has 13 amino acids.